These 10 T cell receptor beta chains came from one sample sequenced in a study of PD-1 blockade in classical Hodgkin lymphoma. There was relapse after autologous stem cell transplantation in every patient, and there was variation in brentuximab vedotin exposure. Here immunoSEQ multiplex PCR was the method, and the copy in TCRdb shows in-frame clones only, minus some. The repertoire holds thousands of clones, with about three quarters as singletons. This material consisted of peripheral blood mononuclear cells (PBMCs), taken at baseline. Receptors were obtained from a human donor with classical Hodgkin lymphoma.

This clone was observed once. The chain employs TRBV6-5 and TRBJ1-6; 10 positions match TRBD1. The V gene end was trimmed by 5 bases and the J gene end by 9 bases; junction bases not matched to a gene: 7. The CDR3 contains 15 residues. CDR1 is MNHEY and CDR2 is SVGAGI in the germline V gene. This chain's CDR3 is CASSLDRGLISPLHF. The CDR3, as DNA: TGTGCCAGCAGTCTCGACAGGGGGCTTATTTCACCCCTCCACTTT.

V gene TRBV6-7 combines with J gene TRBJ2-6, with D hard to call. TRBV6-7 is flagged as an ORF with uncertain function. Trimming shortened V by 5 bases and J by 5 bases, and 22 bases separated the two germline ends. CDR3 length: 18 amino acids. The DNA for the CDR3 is TGTGCCAGCAGTATGTTAATGCGTTTACAAAGTCGGGCCAACGTCCTGACTTTC. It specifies CASSMLMRLQSRANVLTF.

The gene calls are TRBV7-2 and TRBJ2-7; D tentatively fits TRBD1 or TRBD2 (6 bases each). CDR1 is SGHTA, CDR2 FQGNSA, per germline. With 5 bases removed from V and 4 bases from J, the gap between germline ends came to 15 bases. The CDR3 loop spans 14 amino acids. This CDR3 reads CASSTLGGGYEQYF. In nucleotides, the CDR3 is TGTGCCAGCAGCACCCTCGGAGGGGGATACGAGCAGTACTTC.

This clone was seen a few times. DNA of the CDR3: TGCGCCAGCAGCTTGGCTTCCGGGCCGCAAGAGACCCAGTACTTC. Protein: CASSLASGPQETQYF. The rearrangement joins TRBV5-1 to TRBJ2-5; no reliable D call. Germline CDR1 reads SGHRS; CDR2 reads YFSETQ. The CDR3 consists of 15 residues. The germline V and J ends were trimmed by 0 bases and 2 bases, with 11 bases remaining between them.

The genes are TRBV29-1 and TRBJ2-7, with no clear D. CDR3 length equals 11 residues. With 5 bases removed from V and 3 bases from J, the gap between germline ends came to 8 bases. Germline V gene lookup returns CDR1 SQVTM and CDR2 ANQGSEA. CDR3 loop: CSVSRDYEQYF. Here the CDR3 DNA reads TGCAGCGTTTCCCGAGACTACGAGCAGTACTTC.

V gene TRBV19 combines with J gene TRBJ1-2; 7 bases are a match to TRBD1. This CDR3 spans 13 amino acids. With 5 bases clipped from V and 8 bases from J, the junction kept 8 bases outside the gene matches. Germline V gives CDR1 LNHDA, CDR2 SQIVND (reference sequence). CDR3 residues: CASSVGQEGGYTF. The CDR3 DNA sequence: TGTGCCAGTAGTGTCGGACAGGAGGGCGGCTACACCTTC.

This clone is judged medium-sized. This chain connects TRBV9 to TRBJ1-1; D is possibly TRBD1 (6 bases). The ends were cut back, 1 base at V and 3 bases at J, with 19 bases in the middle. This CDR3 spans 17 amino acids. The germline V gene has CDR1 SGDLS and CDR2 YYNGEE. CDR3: CASSVSGGYGLDTEAFF. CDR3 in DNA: TGTGCCAGCAGCGTATCGGGGGGCTACGGTCTGGACACTGAAGCTTTCTTT.

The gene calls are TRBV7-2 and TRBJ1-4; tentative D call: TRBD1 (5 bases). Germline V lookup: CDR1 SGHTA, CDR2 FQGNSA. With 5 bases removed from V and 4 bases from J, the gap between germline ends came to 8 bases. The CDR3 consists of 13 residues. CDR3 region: CASSRGINEKLFF. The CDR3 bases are TGTGCCAGCAGCAGGGGTATTAATGAAAAACTGTTTTTT. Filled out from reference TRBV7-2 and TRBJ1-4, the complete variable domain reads GAGVSQSPSNKVTEKGKDVELRCDPISGHTALYWYRQSLGQGLEFLIYFQGNSAPDKSGLPSDRFSAERTGGSVSTLTIQRTQQEDSAVYLCASSRGINEKLFFGSGTQLSVL.

The CDR3 region is CASTQGDAGGYTF. CDR3 DNA sequence: TGTGCCAGCACACAGGGGGACGCAGGCGGCTACACCTTC. V usage is TRBV5-4 and J usage is TRBJ1-2; TRBD1 agrees at 8 bases. Looked up from germline, CDR1 is SGHNT and CDR2 is YYREEE (reference sequence). The CDR3 is 13 amino acids. V dropped 6 bases and J dropped 8; count of bases not matched to a gene: 9.

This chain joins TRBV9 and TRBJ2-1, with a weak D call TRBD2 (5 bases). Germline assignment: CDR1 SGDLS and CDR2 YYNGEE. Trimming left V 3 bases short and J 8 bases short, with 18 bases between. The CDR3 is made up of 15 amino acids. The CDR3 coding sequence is TGTGCCAGCAGCGACCGATTGGGGAGATTGGATGAGCAGTTCTTC. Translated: CASSDRLGRLDEQFF.